These 8 T cell receptor beta chains share one sample of origin, sequenced in a study of T cell changes during pregnancy in multiple sclerosis. Assay: immunoSEQ multiplex PCR; the TCRdb copy retains only in-frame clones and omits some. Of 20,000 to 25,000 clones listed, approximately 80% were seen once; the top ten hold approximately 15%. The source was CD8+ T cells from peripheral blood mononuclear cells, collected in the first trimester of pregnancy. Receptors originate from a female donor in good health, enrolled as a control in a pregnancy study.

The chain is built from TRBV7-3 and TRBJ2-5; TRBD1 matches at 9 bases. The trim removed 5 bases at V and 4 bases at J, leaving 11 bases unmatched. Germline V CDR1 and CDR2: SGHTA, FQGTGA. CDR3 length: 16 amino acids. CDR3 DNA sequence: TGTGCCAGCAGCCAAGGACAGGGGATGGTCCCAGAGACCCAGTACTTC. Residues: CASSQGQGMVPETQYF.

J is TRBJ1-1 and V is TRBV27, with D hard to call. The V end was cut by 4 bases, the J end by 10 bases, with 19 bases between. This CDR3 is 14 amino acids long. From germline, CDR1 is MNHEY and CDR2 SMNVEV (reference sequence). The CDR3 coding sequence is TGTGCCAGCAGTTCATTGGGAGTGTGGGCTGGAGCTTTCTTT. Translated: CASSSLGVWAGAFF.

This clone was counted between two and nine times. This sequence joins TRBV7-9 and TRBJ1-5; a weak D match, TRBD1 (5 bases). The V end was cut by 1 base, the J end by 6 bases, with 10 bases between. The CDR3 sequence is 14 residues long. The V gene's germline CDR1 is SEHNR and CDR2 FQNEAQ (reference sequence). The CDR3 sequence is CASSLGGTRQPQHF. The DNA for the CDR3 is TGTGCCAGCAGCTTAGGAGGGACTCGTCAGCCCCAGCATTTT.

This chain uses TRBV6-6 with TRBJ1-1, with D possibly being TRBD1 (5 bases). Trimming took 2 bases from V and 8 from J, leaving 9 bases between them. Germline CDR1 and CDR2: MNHNY and SVGAGI (reference sequence). CDR3 length: 12 amino acids. CDR3 bases: TGTGCCAGCAGTTACCGACAGAGCGAAGCTTTCTTT. The encoded protein is CASSYRQSEAFF.

As regards this clone: Sequence at one end of the junction differs from germline and may be a read error. The gene calls are TRBV7-9 and TRBJ2-5; 8 positions agree with TRBD2. Germline V gives CDR1 SEHNR, CDR2 FQNEAQ (reference sequence). The CDR3 is made up of 14 amino acids. This CDR3 reads CASSSGGGSEAQYF. DNA of the CDR3: TGTGCCAGCAGCTCCGGGGGGGGGTCAGAGGCCCAGTACTTC.

The chain recombines TRBV4-3 with TRBJ1-6; D unclear. CDR3 size: 16 residues. V lost 0 bases, J lost 10 bases, and 16 bases lay in between. From germline, CDR1 is LGHNA and CDR2 YSLEER. The CDR3 bases are TGCGCCAGCAGCCAAGATGAATCGGGATCGCTGTCACCCCTCCACTTT. As protein: CASSQDESGSLSPLHF.

The V and J genes are TRBV4-1 and TRBJ1-5, with D possibly TRBD1 on 5 matching bases. Germline CDR1 is MGHRA and CDR2 is YSYEKL. The V and J ends lost 0 bases and 7 bases respectively, with 16 bases between them. This CDR3 comprises 16 residues. The CDR3 loop reads CASSQDLLGGGQPQHF. The CDR3 DNA reads as TGCGCCAGCAGCCAAGATCTTCTTGGGGGAGGACAGCCCCAGCATTTT.

This chain links TRBV11-2 with TRBJ2-7, with TRBD1 identical over 7 bases. Germline trimming cut 3 bases from V and 3 bases from J; bases unmatched to any gene: 14. The CDR3 covers 17 residues. Germline CDR1 SGHAT, CDR2 FQNNGV. The CDR3 protein is CASSFISGTANFYEQYF. DNA of the CDR3: TGTGCCAGCAGCTTTATCTCCGGGACAGCAAATTTCTACGAGCAGTACTTC.